The source of this T cell receptor beta chain is a study of cytomegalovirus exposure and HLA in healthy donors. CDR1 is WNHNN, CDR2 SYGVQD, per germline (reference sequence). The CDR3 consists of 15 residues. The V gene end was trimmed by 3 bases and the J gene end by 7 bases; junction bases not matched to a gene: 7. In the PCR, 60 Vbeta and 13 Jbeta primers were used. TCRdb's copy holds only in-frame clones and misses some; the assay was immunoSEQ multiplex PCR. Here the sample spans 140,000 or so clones, 75% to 85% being singletons. The chain joins TRBV10-1 to TRBJ2-3; 10 nucleotides match TRBD2. The TCR comes from a middle-aged man in good health and CMV-seronegative. Specimen: PBMCs. CDR3 amino acids: CASSDRAGGPNTQYF. As DNA, the CDR3 is TGCGCCAGCAGTGATAGAGCGGGGGGGCCTAATACGCAGTATTTT.